A single sample gave rise to the 6 T cell receptor beta chains below, sequenced in a study of spatial heterogeneity in lung cancer. No antigen has been identified for these receptors. TCRdb passed the 5' RACE reads through MiXCR, listing each CDR3 protein once. The table includes 15,000 to 20,000 distinct CDR3 sequences, 7.5% detected once. Overall study findings and caveats: Mutation counts in tumors were tracked by counts of expanded intratumoral alpha and beta TCRs.

Time point noted: sample taken at primary tumor resection. The input for sequencing was lung tumor tissue, taken at surgery. The receptor set was obtained from a male donor with early-stage non-small cell lung cancer.

This clonotype was observed many times. V gene TRBV6-5 combines with J gene TRBJ2-7; D assignment may be TRBD1 or TRBD2 (5 bases each). V was shortened by 0 bases and J by 1 base, with 10 bases between the two germline ends. The CDR3 is made up of 15 amino acids. Germline V lookup: CDR1 MNHEY, CDR2 SVGAGI. As DNA, the CDR3 is TGTGCCAGCAGTTACTCCGGGGCAGGATCCTACGAGCAGTACTTC. Protein sequence: CASSYSGAGSYEQYF.

This clonotype was found many times. The gene calls are TRBV10-2 and TRBJ2-1, with no clear D. The CDR3 runs to 11 residues. The ends were cut back, 3 bases at V and 4 bases at J, with 1 base in the middle. CDR1 is WSHSY, CDR2 SAAADI, per germline. CDR3 protein: CASSEYNEQFF. CDR3 coding DNA: TGCGCCAGCAGTGAATACAATGAGCAGTTCTTC.

This clonotype was seen repeatedly, ten times or more. The chain joins TRBV20-1 to TRBJ1-6; D uncertain. The CDR3 is 16 amino acids. Germline V lookup: CDR1 DFQATT, CDR2 SNEGSKA (reference sequence). The germline V and J ends were trimmed by 5 bases and 1 base, with 15 bases remaining between them. The CDR3 region is CSASPAGDSYNSPLHF. The CDR3 nucleotides read TGCAGTGCTTCGCCCGCTGGGGATTCCTATAATTCACCCCTCCACTTT.

This clonotype was seen at least ten times. This rearrangement joins TRBV29-1 to TRBJ1-2, with 8 bases that match TRBD1. Germline CDR1 SQVTM, CDR2 ANQGSEA. J lost 14 bases, V lost 6 bases, and 17 bases had no gene match. This CDR3 is built from 13 residues. The CDR3: CSVDPGTGPQKTF. The CDR3 DNA follows: TGCAGCGTGGATCCCGGGACAGGTCCCCAGAAAACCTTC. The whole variable domain, remainder taken from reference TRBV29-1 and TRBJ1-2, is SAVISQKPSRDICQRGTSLTIQCQVDSQVTMMFWYRQQPGQSLTLIATANQGSEATYESGFVIDKFPISRPNLTFSTLTVSNMSPEDSSIYLCSVDPGTGPQKTFGSGTRLTVV.

This clonotype was recorded at least ten times. This chain uses TRBV28 with TRBJ1-1, with a weak D call TRBD1 (6 bases). Trimming left V 6 bases short and J 2 bases short, with 13 bases between. The CDR3 is 14 amino acids. Germline V gene lookup returns CDR1 MDHEN and CDR2 SYDVKM. The CDR3 spells CASRYGTPNTEAFF. The CDR3, as DNA: TGTGCCAGCAGGTACGGGACACCAAACACTGAAGCTTTCTTT.

This clonotype was detected a few times. This chain uses TRBV29-1 with TRBJ2-4; 9 positions match TRBD1. The CDR3 is 15 residues long. Germline V CDR1 and CDR2: SQVTM, ANQGSEA. V was pared by 1 base and J by 7 bases, with 8 bases of the junction left unmatched. The CDR3 bases are TGCAGCGTTGAAGCCCCCGGGACAGGGCCGAACATTCAGTACTTC. This codes for CSVEAPGTGPNIQYF.